The clone carrying this TCR beta chain was recorded many times. These data belong to a study of Graves' ophthalmopathy and Graves' hyperthyroidism. Germline V lookup: CDR1 LNHDA, CDR2 SQIVND (reference sequence). With 0 bases removed from V and 3 bases from J, the gap between germline ends came to 11 bases. This CDR3 has 15 amino acids. TCR beta CDR3 amplification used RNA transcripts. RT-PCR with HTBI primers came first, then second-round multiplex PCR. MiXCR, applied by TCRdb to the multiplex PCR reads, yields one record per CDR3 protein. The table lists more than 300,000 distinct CDR3 sequences, just over 15% of them singletons. Clinical symptoms, serum thyroxine, TRAb, thyroid ultrasound and orbital computed tomography determined diagnosis. The PBMCs used were ones drawn from approximately 9.9 ml of fresh peripheral blood.

Material for sequencing was peripheral blood. The chain uses TRBV19 and TRBJ1-2; D gene unclear. This receptor was obtained from a young woman with stable Graves' hyperthyroidism. The CDR3 DNA is TGTGCCAGTAGTATAGAGGCCCTCACCTACTATGGCTACACCTTC. This translates into CASSIEALTYYGYTF.